This T cell receptor (beta chain) was obtained from a study of cytomegalovirus exposure and HLA in healthy donors. Overall study findings and caveats: Cytomegalovirus association was listed for 170 or so TCR beta chains.

With 60 Vbeta and 13 Jbeta primers, the PCR was carried out. The table came from immunoSEQ multiplex PCR; TCRdb's copy has only in-frame clones and leaves some out. The sample table includes 65,000 to 85,000 clones. A word on this clone: Its target is unknown.

The CDR3 has 15 residues. V lost 6 bases to trimming and J lost 2 bases, with 17 bases between them. In germline, CDR1 is MDHEN, CDR2 SYDVKM. The source is a woman aged 60-70 years in good health and CMV-seronegative. The chain combines TRBV28 with TRBJ2-7, with D possibly being TRBD1 (6 bases). Sequenced input: PBMCs. The CDR3 DNA reads as TGTGCCAGCAGCACAACAGGGCCTGAGACCTACGAGCAGTACTTC. This encodes CASSTTGPETYEQYF.